These 26 T cell receptor beta chains originate from one sample sequenced in a study of a mutant IDH1 vaccine in newly diagnosed glioma (dated by TCRdb to the early 2020s). Libraries were built with the immunoSEQ multiplex PCR assay. As stored in TCRdb, this immuneACCESS dataset retains in-frame rearrangements with V and J assigned. A fraction of the clones does not appear; measured against another copy, unresolved V genes explain less than half of the discrepancy, and the remainder lacks a known reason. The sample table contains 75,000 to 85,000 clones; only one count was recorded for around 90% of them. The ten top clones hold just over 0.55% of the sample. These receptors have no known antigen. The time point label, read with the paper, signifies: week 5, during vaccination. Each vaccine dose was 300 ug of a 20-mer mutant IDH1 peptide in Montanide, given subcutaneously with topical imiquimod. The sequencing here drew on PBMCs, taken from a glioma patient whose treatment included an IDH1 peptide vaccine. These receptors were obtained from a woman between 50 and 59 years old with glioma.

The chain combines TRBV27 with TRBJ2-3; 8 bases line up with TRBD1. There are 15 residues in the CDR3. After removal of 6 bases from V and 0 bases from J, the junction contained 5 bases not matched to a gene. Germline lookup yields CDR1 MNHEY and CDR2 SMNVEV (reference sequence). This CDR3 is CASSPRDRSTDTQYF. CDR3 DNA sequence: TGTGCCAGCAGCCCCCGGGACAGGAGCACAGATACGCAGTATTTT.

The genes are TRBV7-9 and TRBJ1-1; unclear D gene. The CDR3 extends over 14 amino acids. Deletions cut 3 bases from V and 1 base from J, with 9 bases between. Germline V CDR1 and CDR2: SEHNR, FQNEAQ (reference sequence). DNA of the CDR3: TGTGCCAGCAGCTTGGGCAGTGGGAACACTGAAGCTTTCTTT. Its protein is CASSLGSGNTEAFF.

The genes are TRBV9 and TRBJ1-2; D gene unclear. V lost 4 bases and J 3 bases, leaving 10 bases between the germline ends. The germline gives CDR1 SGDLS, CDR2 YYNGEE. The length of the CDR3 is 13 residues. CDR3 nucleotide sequence: TGTGCCAGCAGCCCTAGCGACTACTATGGCTACACCTTC. Amino acids: CASSPSDYYGYTF.

The V gene is TRBV7-2, the J gene TRBJ2-5; D is perhaps TRBD1 or TRBD2 (5 bases each). The CDR3 has 16 amino acids. Trimming shortened V by 1 base and J by 1 base, and 13 bases separated the two germline ends. CDR1 and CDR2 (germline): SGHTA, FQGNSA. The CDR3 is CASSLGAGSFQETQYF. CDR3 in DNA: TGTGCCAGCAGCTTAGGGGCAGGGAGTTTCCAAGAGACCCAGTACTTC. Based on the CDR3 plus reference TRBV7-2 and TRBJ2-5, the full variable domain is GAGVSQSPSNKVTEKGKDVELRCDPISGHTALYWYRQSLGQGLEFLIYFQGNSAPDKSGLPSDRFSAERTGGSVSTLTIQRTQQEDSAVYLCASSLGAGSFQETQYFGPGTRLLVL.

This chain connects TRBV5-6 to TRBJ1-1; D possibly corresponds to TRBD1 (6 bases). V was trimmed by 4 bases and J by 0 bases, leaving 10 bases between them. There are 14 residues in the CDR3. Per the germline V gene, CDR1 is SGHDT and CDR2 is YYEEEE. The CDR3: CASSRGHLNTEAFF. In nucleotides, the CDR3 is TGTGCCAGCAGCAGGGGACACCTGAACACTGAAGCTTTCTTT.

The rearrangement uses TRBV5-4 and TRBJ2-2; the D gene is possibly TRBD1 (5 bases). The V and J ends lost 0 bases and 6 bases respectively, with 15 bases between them. This CDR3 is 16 amino acids long. Looked up from germline, CDR1 is SGHNT and CDR2 is YYREEE (reference sequence). The CDR3 DNA follows: TGTGCCAGCAGCTTGGATAAGGGGAATCTCGCCGGGGAGCTGTTTTTT. Protein: CASSLDKGNLAGELFF.

This clone was seen only a few times. This sequence joins TRBV7-9 and TRBJ1-1, with D possibly being TRBD1 (6 bases). Germline V CDR1 and CDR2: SEHNR, FQNEAQ (reference sequence). The CDR3 totals 13 residues. Between the trimmed V and J ends, which lost 5 bases and 1 base, there was a span of 8 bases. Here the CDR3 reads CASSPTGNTEAFF. CDR3 nucleotide sequence: TGTGCCAGCAGCCCGACAGGGAACACTGAAGCTTTCTTT. The whole variable domain, filled in from reference TRBV7-9 and TRBJ1-1, reads DTGVSQNPRHKITKRGQNVTFRCDPISEHNRLYWYRQTLGQGPEFLTYFQNEAQLEKSRLLSDRFSAERPKGSFSTLEIQRTEQGDSAMYLCASSPTGNTEAFFGQGTRLTVV.

The gene calls are TRBV5-1 and TRBJ1-1; D gene uncertain. V was shortened by 0 bases and J by 2 bases, with 8 bases between the two germline ends. This CDR3 has 14 amino acids. CDR1 and CDR2 (germline): SGHRS, YFSETQ. As DNA, the CDR3 is TGCGCCAGCAGCTTGGCCCCAGGTAACACTGAAGCTTTCTTT. It encodes CASSLAPGNTEAFF.

The rearrangement uses TRBV19 and TRBJ2-1, with D hard to call. This CDR3 is built from 12 residues. Trimming cost V 3 bases and J 4 bases, with 4 bases left between them. Germline assignment: CDR1 LNHDA and CDR2 SQIVND (reference sequence). The CDR3 is CASSIEYNEQFF. The CDR3 nucleotides are TGTGCCAGTAGTATCGAATACAATGAGCAGTTCTTC.

DNA of the CDR3: TGTGCCAGTAGTATAGCCAGGATGGGGGCCGAAAAACTGTTTTTT. It encodes CASSIARMGAEKLFF. The chain links TRBV19 to TRBJ1-4; D may be TRBD1 (6 bases). Between the trimmed V and J ends, which lost 1 base and 8 bases, there was a span of 14 bases. The CDR3 is 15 amino acids. Germline-derived CDR1 and CDR2 are LNHDA and SQIVND (reference sequence). The full variable domain, in which reference TRBV19 and TRBJ1-4 provide the parts outside the CDR3, is DGGITQSPKYLFRKEGQNVTLSCEQNLNHDAMYWYRQDPGQGLRLIYYSQIVNDFQKGDIAEGYSVSREKKESFPLTVTSAQKNPTAFYLCASSIARMGAEKLFFGSGTQLSVL.

The chain recombines TRBV29-1 with TRBJ2-5, with no clear D. Trimming stripped 3 bases from V and 6 bases from J, with 14 bases between. This CDR3 is built from 13 residues. The germline V gene has CDR1 SQVTM and CDR2 ANQGSEA. The CDR3 region has the DNA TGCAGCGTTGACGACGGCCTGGGTCAGACCCAGTACTTC. It yields the protein CSVDDGLGQTQYF.

The chain couples TRBV9 to TRBJ2-7; 7 nucleotides match TRBD1. Germline V lookup: CDR1 SGDLS, CDR2 YYNGEE. J was trimmed by 3 bases and V by 0 bases; bases with no gene match: 3. The CDR3 runs 14 residues. As DNA, the CDR3 is TGTGCCAGCAGCGTAGGGGCAGGGGGCTACGAGCAGTACTTC. Amino acid sequence: CASSVGAGGYEQYF.

This rearrangement joins TRBV2 to TRBJ2-3, with D possibly being TRBD2 (5 bases). V lost 4 bases to trimming and J lost 2 bases, with 10 bases between them. Per germline, CDR1 SNHLY and CDR2 FYNNEI. This CDR3 region has 14 residues. This chain's CDR3 is CASSASTITDTQYF. CDR3 in DNA: TGTGCCAGCAGTGCTAGCACGATCACAGATACGCAGTATTTT.

The chain couples TRBV6-5 to TRBJ2-2, with unresolved D. CDR1 and CDR2 (germline): MNHEY, SVGAGI. The CDR3 length is 14 residues. V was clipped by 2 bases and J by 3 bases, with 7 bases between them. The CDR3 reads CASSYKGYTGELFF. As DNA, the CDR3 is TGTGCCAGCAGTTACAAAGGGTACACCGGGGAGCTGTTTTTT.

This chain connects TRBV7-9 to TRBJ2-1; D call uncertain. Germline values: CDR1 SEHNR, CDR2 FQNEAQ (reference sequence). Trimming cost V 0 bases and J 8 bases, with 11 bases left between them. This CDR3 has 14 residues. Here the CDR3 reads CASSLAFDVDEQFF. The CDR3 region has the DNA TGTGCCAGCAGCTTAGCGTTTGACGTCGATGAGCAGTTCTTC. Filled out from reference TRBV7-9 and TRBJ2-1, the complete variable domain reads DTGVSQNPRHKITKRGQNVTFRCDPISEHNRLYWYRQTLGQGPEFLTYFQNEAQLEKSRLLSDRFSAERPKGSFSTLEIQRTEQGDSAMYLCASSLAFDVDEQFFGPGTRLTVL.

J is TRBJ1-1 and V is TRBV11-1, with D hard to call. Germline CDR1 reads SGHAT; CDR2 reads FQDESV (reference sequence). The CDR3 runs 15 residues. Trimming removed 2 bases from V and 1 base from J, with 11 bases in between. The DNA of the CDR3 is TGTGCCAGCAGCTTACGCAACACACCGAACACTGAAGCTTTCTTT. As protein: CASSLRNTPNTEAFF. Full variable domain (missing parts from reference TRBV11-1 and TRBJ1-1): EAEVAQSPRYKITEKSQAVAFWCDPISGHATLYWYRQILGQGPELLVQFQDESVVDDSQLPKDRFSAERLKGVDSTLKIQPAELGDSAMYLCASSLRNTPNTEAFFGQGTRLTVV.

The chain uses TRBV7-3 and TRBJ2-5; D unclear. V gave up 1 base and J gave up 5 bases, with 8 bases separating them. This CDR3 is built from 13 residues. Germline V gene lookup returns CDR1 SGHTA and CDR2 FQGTGA. The CDR3 nucleotides are TGTGCCAGCAGCTTAAGCCTAGTGGAGACCCAGTACTTC. It translates to CASSLSLVETQYF.

This chain uses TRBV7-8 with TRBJ2-5, with 7 bases identical to TRBD2. The DNA matches TRBJ2-7 better at its end, which makes the J call doubtful. Looked up from germline, CDR1 is SGHVS and CDR2 is FQNEAQ. This CDR3 has 19 residues. This CDR3 is CASSIQRDGAETLSYEQYF. The CDR3 region has the DNA TGTGCCAGCAGCATACAGCGGGACGGTGCCGAAACCCTCTCCTACGAGCAGTACTTC.

The chain carries TRBV28 and TRBJ2-7, with a weak D call TRBD2 (7 bases). This CDR3 is built from 15 residues. CDR1 and CDR2 from the germline V gene are MDHEN and SYDVKM. V was pared by 3 bases and J by 5 bases, with 17 bases between. Written as DNA, the CDR3 is TGTGCCAGCAGTTTGGGGGGCAGGGGAGGGCACGAGCAGTACTTC. It encodes CASSLGGRGGHEQYF.

The chain carries TRBV7-8 and TRBJ2-3; TRBD1 aligns across 8 bases. J was trimmed by 2 bases and V by 5 bases; bases with no gene match: 12. Germline V gene sequence: CDR1 SGHVS, CDR2 FQNEAQ. The CDR3 sequence is 17 residues long. This chain's CDR3 is CASSPGAGGKYTDTQYF. Here the CDR3 DNA reads TGTGCCAGCAGCCCCGGGGCAGGGGGCAAATACACAGATACGCAGTATTTT.

The chain carries TRBV5-1 and TRBJ2-5, with TRBD2 matching over 7 bases. V gave up 0 bases and J gave up 2 bases; unmatched junction bases: 4. CDR1 SGHRS and CDR2 YFSETQ come from the germline V gene. CDR3 length: 15 amino acids. The CDR3 region is CASSLGSSGQETQYF. The DNA of the CDR3 is TGCGCCAGCAGCTTGGGTTCTAGCGGTCAAGAGACCCAGTACTTC.

The chain employs TRBV10-3 and TRBJ2-7, with 8 bases fitting TRBD1. V was pared by 0 bases and J by 5 bases, with 6 bases of the junction left unmatched. CDR1 and CDR2 from the germline V gene are ENHRY and SYGVKD. This CDR3 comprises 15 residues. CDR3 protein: CAISESGQGANEQYF. The CDR3 DNA reads TGTGCCATCAGTGAGTCGGGGCAGGGGGCAAACGAGCAGTACTTC.

Comments on this clone: The junction departs from germline at one end; a sequencing error may be responsible. The identical CDR3 is also encoded by other nucleotide sequences in the sample. The genes are TRBV5-1 and TRBJ2-7; no definite D call. The CDR3 covers 13 residues. Per germline, CDR1 SGHRS and CDR2 YFSETQ. CDR3 sequence reads: CASSQIPDNEQYF. In nucleotides, the CDR3 is TGCGCCAGCAGCCAAATACCCGACAACGAGCAGTACTTT.

CDR3 nucleotide sequence: TGTGCCAGCAGCGTCACACAGGGGGCCGGGGAGCTGTTTTTT. Amino acid sequence: CASSVTQGAGELFF. The chain combines TRBV7-2 with TRBJ2-2; 8 bases align to TRBD1. Germline CDR1 and CDR2: SGHTA and FQGNSA. After removal of 5 bases from V and 6 bases from J, the junction contained 5 bases not matched to a gene. The CDR3 runs to 14 residues.

V is TRBV5-5 and J is TRBJ2-2, with TRBD2 identical over 8 bases. Per germline, CDR1 SGHKS and CDR2 YYEKEE (reference sequence). There are 15 residues in the CDR3. Trimming at V came to 1 base and at J to 4 bases, leaving 3 bases not matched to a gene. CDR3 in DNA: TGTGCCAGCAGCTTGACAGCGGGAGTCACCGGGGAGCTGTTTTTT. Translation gives CASSLTAGVTGELFF.

This chain connects TRBV10-3 to TRBJ2-6; tentatively, D is TRBD2 (5 bases). From germline, CDR1 is ENHRY and CDR2 SYGVKD. The CDR3 is 12 residues long. Trimming removed 8 bases from V and 4 bases from J, with 6 bases in between. The CDR3 coding sequence is TGTGCCATCCCGGGGGGGGCCAACGTCCTGACTTTC. This gives the protein CAIPGGANVLTF.